One sample yielded the 24 T cell receptor beta chains listed below, sequenced in a study of OX40 agonist ivuxolimab in advanced cancers. The assay was immunoSEQ multiplex PCR, and TCRdb's table has in-frame clones only and misses some. This table has under 40,000 clones, 75% to 95% appearing once. The specimen comprised CD4+ or CD8+ T cells sorted from blood, sampled in a trial of the OX40 agonist ivuxolimab. These receptors were collected from an adult with an advanced solid tumor such as melanoma, head and neck, liver or kidney cancer.

The rearrangement joins TRBV6-5 to TRBJ1-4, with 7 bases aligning to TRBD1. This CDR3 comprises 14 residues. CDR1 and CDR2 from the germline V gene are MNHEY and SVGAGI. The J segment lost 8 bases and the V segment lost 5 bases, leaving 8 bases of the junction unmatched. This CDR3 reads CASSGYRGDEKLFF. The DNA of the CDR3 is TGTGCCAGCAGTGGATACAGGGGAGACGAAAAACTGTTTTTT.

The chain has TRBV4-1 and TRBJ2-2; 7 positions agree with TRBD1. V gave up 7 bases and J gave up 4 bases; unmatched junction bases: 3. The CDR3 covers 13 residues. CDR1 is MGHRA, CDR2 YSYEKL, per germline. The DNA for the CDR3 is TGCGCCAGCACCGGGACAGCCACCGGGGAGCTGTTTTTT. This encodes CASTGTATGELFF.

CDR3 residues: CASSLRGYQPQHF. DNA for the CDR3: TGTGCCAGCAGTTTAAGGGGATATCAGCCCCAGCATTTT. The chain combines TRBV28 with TRBJ1-5; tentative D call: TRBD1 (5 bases). The CDR3 has 13 amino acids. Trimming shortened V by 2 bases and J by 5 bases, and 7 bases separated the two germline ends. Germline CDR1 and CDR2: MDHEN and SYDVKM.

This clone was observed a single time. The genes are TRBV7-3 and TRBJ2-3; D may be TRBD2 (5 bases). Germline CDR1 and CDR2: SGHTA and FQGTGA. This CDR3 has 13 amino acids. Deletions cut 4 bases from V and 1 base from J, with 6 bases between. The CDR3 loop is CASSYGGTDTQYF. DNA for the CDR3: TGTGCCAGCAGCTACGGGGGCACAGATACGCAGTATTTT.

This chain links TRBV7-9 with TRBJ1-6, with D maybe TRBD1 (5 bases). V dropped 2 bases and J dropped 3 bases, with 17 bases sitting between them. The CDR3 is 18 amino acids. CDR1 is SEHNR and CDR2 is FQNEAQ in the germline V gene (reference sequence). CDR3 DNA: TGTGCCAGCAGCTTATTTGCGGGGGATGAGTTCTATAATTCACCCCTCCACTTT. This gives the protein CASSLFAGDEFYNSPLHF.

The gene calls are TRBV6-1 and TRBJ1-1; D not resolved. This CDR3 spans 13 amino acids. Germline CDR1 is MNHNS and CDR2 is SASEGT. Trimming stripped 5 bases from V and 0 bases from J, with 7 bases between. CDR3 nucleotides: TGTGCCAGCAGTCCCGGGTTGAACACTGAAGCTTTCTTT. Amino acids: CASSPGLNTEAFF.

This chain joins TRBV11-2 and TRBJ2-7; 7 bases align to TRBD2. Germline V gene data show CDR1 as SGHAT and CDR2 as FQNNGV. Unmatched junction bases numbered 0, after V lost 4 bases and J lost 3 bases. CDR3 length: 12 residues. The CDR3 region has the DNA TGTGCCAGCAGCTGGGGGGGCTACGAGCAGTACTTC. Translating it yields CASSWGGYEQYF.

The gene calls are TRBV9 and TRBJ2-5; D remains unclear. V shed 3 bases and J shed 1 base, with 10 bases lying between them. The germline V gene has CDR1 SGDLS and CDR2 YYNGEE. This CDR3 region has 14 residues. This CDR3 is CASSGGRPQETQYF. In DNA form, the CDR3 reads TGTGCCAGCAGCGGTGGACGTCCCCAAGAGACCCAGTACTTC.

This clone has only one observation. CDR3 protein: CASSYSTPKNIQYF. The CDR3 nucleotides are TGTGCCAGCAGTTATTCGACCCCCAAAAACATTCAGTACTTC. The rearrangement links TRBV6-9 to TRBJ2-4; D is undetermined. V was trimmed by 0 bases and J by 2 bases, leaving 5 bases between them. The CDR3 has 14 residues. Germline V gene data show CDR1 as MNHGY and CDR2 as SVAAGI.

The chain has TRBV4-1 and TRBJ1-1, with D unclear. Trimming stripped 1 base from V and 0 bases from J, with 6 bases between. This CDR3 contains 14 residues. The germline V gene has CDR1 MGHRA and CDR2 YSYEKL. The CDR3 bases are TGCGCCAGCAGCCAAGTCCCGTTGAACACTGAAGCTTTCTTT. This codes for CASSQVPLNTEAFF.

The V call is TRBV19, the J call TRBJ2-5, with a tentative D call TRBD2 (6 bases). The germline V gene has CDR1 LNHDA and CDR2 SQIVND (reference sequence). V was shortened by 3 bases and J by 2 bases, with 16 bases between the two germline ends. The CDR3 totals 16 residues. CDR3 nucleotide sequence: TGTGCCAGTAGTATCCGGGCGGGACGGCTACAAGAGACCCAGTACTTC. It specifies CASSIRAGRLQETQYF.

This rearrangement joins TRBV4-1 to TRBJ2-7; possible D gene TRBD1, 8 bases. The CDR3 spans 15 residues. V was clipped by 1 base and J by 7 bases, with 17 bases between them. The V gene's germline CDR1 is MGHRA and CDR2 YSYEKL. This CDR3 reads CASSQVLGQGGEQYF. The CDR3, as DNA: TGCGCCAGCAGCCAAGTCCTCGGACAGGGAGGGGAGCAGTACTTC.

The chain combines TRBV5-1 with TRBJ2-7; D remains unclear. The V end lost 0 bases, the J end lost 3 bases, and 10 bases lay between the germline ends. There are 14 residues in the CDR3. Germline V lookup: CDR1 SGHRS, CDR2 YFSETQ. CDR3 residues: CASSLEGYLYEQYF. In nucleotides, the CDR3 is TGCGCCAGCAGCTTGGAGGGCTACCTCTACGAGCAGTACTTC. The complete variable domain, with remaining parts taken from reference TRBV5-1 and TRBJ2-7, reads KAGVTQTPRYLIKTRGQQVTLSCSPISGHRSVSWYQQTPGQGLQFLFEYFSETQRNKGNFPGRFSGRQFSNSRSEMNVSTLELGDSALYLCASSLEGYLYEQYFGPGTRLTVT.

This chain joins TRBV6-6 and TRBJ2-1, with no clear D. V was cut by 2 bases and J by 10 bases, with 9 bases left in between. The CDR3 contains 12 residues. Looked up from germline, CDR1 is MNHNY and CDR2 is SVGAGI (reference sequence). The CDR3 DNA reads TGTGCCAGCAGTTACCTCGGGCGGGAGCAGTTCTTC. It codes for CASSYLGREQFF.

This clone was picked up one time. This chain joins TRBV7-9 and TRBJ1-2; tentatively, D is TRBD1 (6 bases). The CDR3 is 13 amino acids. With 5 bases removed from V and 4 bases from J, the gap between germline ends came to 11 bases. Germline values: CDR1 SEHNR, CDR2 FQNEAQ (reference sequence). The CDR3 protein is CASSDTDSYGYTF. CDR3 sequence (DNA): TGTGCCAGCAGCGACACGGACAGCTATGGCTACACCTTC.

The genes are TRBV7-9 and TRBJ1-6; the D gene is possibly TRBD1 (5 bases). CDR1 is SEHNR, CDR2 FQNEAQ, per germline (reference sequence). V gave up 4 bases and J gave up 7 bases, with 14 bases separating them. The CDR3 length is 15 residues. CDR3 in amino acids: CASSSTTVANSPLHF. In DNA form, the CDR3 reads TGTGCCAGCAGCTCCACGACAGTTGCCAATTCACCCCTCCACTTT.

This clone was seen a few times. The rearrangement joins TRBV9 to TRBJ2-1; 10 bases agree with TRBD2. J lost 10 bases, V lost 3 bases, and 13 bases had no gene match. This CDR3 spans 16 amino acids. Germline CDR1 SGDLS, CDR2 YYNGEE. The CDR3: CASSDQSGRATGEQFF. The CDR3 region has the DNA TGTGCCAGCAGCGACCAAAGCGGGAGGGCCACCGGGGAGCAGTTCTTC.

V and J are TRBV4-3 and TRBJ1-5; a possible D gene is TRBD1 (5 bases). The CDR3 covers 16 residues. Germline CDR1 is LGHNA and CDR2 is YSLEER. The ends were cut back, 0 bases at V and 8 bases at J, with 17 bases in the middle. The CDR3 is CASSQDWGPVGKPQHF. The CDR3 bases are TGCGCCAGCAGCCAAGATTGGGGACCCGTCGGAAAGCCCCAGCATTTT.

The chain recombines TRBV13 with TRBJ1-2, with a tentative D call TRBD1 (5 bases). Germline V CDR1 and CDR2: PRHDT, FYEKMQ (reference sequence). This CDR3 region has 16 residues. V was trimmed by 7 bases and J by 3 bases, leaving 21 bases between them. The CDR3 loop reads CASTLGGSSSDYGYTF. In DNA, the CDR3 is TGTGCCAGCACCTTGGGGGGGTCGAGCTCCGACTATGGCTACACCTTC.

The CDR3 region is CASSELGRDREAFF. The CDR3 DNA follows: TGTGCCAGCAGCGAGTTGGGACGGGACAGGGAAGCTTTCTTT. The J gene is TRBJ1-1, the V gene TRBV27, with 8 bases identical to TRBD1. V was clipped by 6 bases and J by 8 bases; unmatched bases: 11. This CDR3 is 14 amino acids long. The germline V gene has CDR1 MNHEY and CDR2 SMNVEV (reference sequence).

This rearrangement joins TRBV7-9 to TRBJ1-1; D not certain. Germline V lookup: CDR1 SEHNR, CDR2 FQNEAQ (reference sequence). Trimming removed 5 bases at V and 0 bases at J, with 13 bases between. CDR3 size: 15 residues. CDR3 nucleotides: TGTGCCAGCAGCCCAAACAGCGGCATGAACACTGAAGCTTTCTTT. It translates to CASSPNSGMNTEAFF. The entire variable domain, with the rest obtained from reference TRBV7-9 and TRBJ1-1, is as follows: DTGVSQNPRHKITKRGQNVTFRCDPISEHNRLYWYRQTLGQGPEFLTYFQNEAQLEKSRLLSDRFSAERPKGSFSTLEIQRTEQGDSAMYLCASSPNSGMNTEAFFGQGTRLTVV.

The chain has TRBV4-1 and TRBJ2-1; 10 bases agree with TRBD1. The CDR3 loop spans 17 amino acids. Trimming removed 1 base from V and 7 bases from J; junction bases left unmatched: 10. The germline CDR1 and CDR2 sequences are MGHRA and YSYEKL. CDR3 DNA: TGCGCCAGCAGCCAAGGGCCCGGGACAGGGGTCGGAAATGAGCAGTTCTTC. It is translated as CASSQGPGTGVGNEQFF.

The CDR3 DNA sequence: TGTGCCAGCAGCCTCTCAGACGGGGGGACCCAGTACTTC. Translated, it gives CASSLSDGGTQYF. The V call is TRBV7-9, the J call TRBJ2-5, with TRBD2 as a possible D gene (6 bases). CDR3 length equals 13 residues. V shed 5 bases and J shed 7 bases, with 14 bases lying between them. Germline lookup yields CDR1 SEHNR and CDR2 FQNEAQ (reference sequence).

V usage is TRBV21-1 and J usage is TRBJ2-7; no DNA check was done on the table's D call, TRBD2. TRBV21-1 is marked as a pseudogene. The CDR3 has 13 amino acids. The DNA of the CDR3 is TGTGCCAGCAACCAGCGGGCCTACTACGAGCAGTACGTC. Translated, it gives CASNQRAYYEQYV.